A selection of T cell receptor beta chains follows, all from one sample in a study of T cells in Graves' hyperthyroidism and ophthalmopathy. TCRdb reprocessed the multiplex PCR reads via MiXCR and lists one record per CDR3 protein. The table has 600,000 to 650,000 distinct CDR3 sequences, about a fifth seen once. What was sequenced was blood. These receptor sequences come from a man aged 25 to 40 with Graves' ophthalmopathy. The conserved cysteine and the conserved F or W are not part of the CDR3 here. Size is stated for part of the rows, as once, few or many counts, or as a class when the clone is expanded.

j_call v_call clone_size cdr3_aa
TRBJ2-1 TRBV3-1 . ASSLANNEQF
TRBJ2-1 TRBV5-1 . ASSTGLAGGPNEQF
TRBJ2-6 TRBV27 once ASSILGSGANVLT
TRBJ2-1 TRBV4-3 few ASSQVLVRSNEQF
TRBJ2-1 TRBV5-1 many ASSSTGNNEQF
TRBJ1-5 TRBV19 . ASSIGGGRNQPQH
TRBJ1-1 TRBV29-1 few SVRQEMNTEAF
TRBJ1-5 TRBV7-8 . ASTKAPSVASNQPQH
TRBJ1-3 TRBV6-2/TRBV6-3 . ASKERTGNTIY
TRBJ2-2 TRBV19 . ASRQGARTGELF
TRBJ2-3 TRBV6-6 . ASSYSAGTGDTDTQY
TRBJ2-3 TRBV2 many ASTWRDTQY
TRBJ1-4 TRBV5-8 few ASSLQSGSNEKLF
TRBJ2-5 TRBV11-2 many ASSQQRTSETQY
TRBJ1-4 TRBV6-2/TRBV6-3 many ASSYLLRVATNEKLF
TRBJ1-1 TRBV11-1 many ASRGLSGDEAF
TRBJ2-5 TRBV28 many ASTDHGFRQETQY